The following is a T cell receptor beta chain sequence with its context. The sample originates from a study of T cells in Graves' hyperthyroidism and ophthalmopathy. The CDR3 length is 16 residues. CDR1 and CDR2 from the germline V gene are MNHEY and SMNVEV (reference sequence). V lost 2 bases and J 1 base, leaving 14 bases between the germline ends. RNA transcripts provided the source from which TCR beta CDR3 regions were amplified. The HTBI primer set drove a first-round RT-PCR of the TCR CDR3. TCRdb reprocessed the multiplex PCR reads with MiXCR, giving one entry per CDR3 protein. In the table there are around 300,000 distinct CDR3 sequences, roughly a fifth of which are singletons.

The V call is TRBV27, the J call TRBJ1-1; no definite D call. The source is a man aged 50-60 years with Graves' ophthalmopathy. Specimen: blood. In DNA form, the CDR3 reads TGTGCCAGCAGTTTAAACGGGATTGGCACGAACACTGAAGCTTTCTTT. Translated, it gives CASSLNGIGTNTEAFF.